This TCR beta chain is from a study of shared clonotypes between healthy human individuals. Repertoires were generated with immunoSEQ multiplex PCR, while TCRdb's copy carries only in-frame clones and drops some. Among 450,000 to 500,000 clones, roughly 80% were seen once, and the ten largest hold approximately 12%. With 10 bases clipped from V and 4 bases from J, the junction kept 20 bases outside the gene matches. The germline CDR1 and CDR2 sequences are MNHEY and SMNVEV (reference sequence). The CDR3 contains 18 residues. This clone was counted a single time. The chain links TRBV27 to TRBJ2-1; 9 bases line up with TRBD1. The material sequenced was PBMCs. The TCR sequence derives from a woman aged 40 to 50 in good health. Some clones in this sample may be carry-over from other donors' samples. This chain's CDR3 is CATIPPILTGGPYNEQFF. In DNA form, the CDR3 reads TGTGCCACCATTCCACCAATCTTGACAGGGGGGCCTTACAATGAGCAGTTCTTC.